Shown below are 29 T cell receptor beta chains from a single sample sequenced in a study of T cell repertoires in cytomegalovirus infection. TCRdb ran MiXCR on the reads and lists one entry per CDR3 protein. The sample lists about 150,000 distinct CDR3 sequences; roughly a quarter were seen once. The material sequenced was PBMCs. The source of these receptors is a human donor in good health (CMV status not recorded). Some clones in this sample may be carry-over from other donors' samples.

J is TRBJ2-5 and V is TRBV28, with D perhaps TRBD1 (5 bases). The V gene lost 5 bases and the J gene lost 2 bases, with 15 bases spanning the gap. Germline V gene sequence: CDR1 MDHEN, CDR2 SYDVKM. This CDR3 has 15 residues. The CDR3 loop reads CASSPRLGRQETQYF. CDR3 bases: TGTGCCAGCAGTCCACGATTGGGGCGTCAAGAGACCCAGTACTTC.

The chain carries TRBV28 and TRBJ1-1, with a weak D call TRBD1 (5 bases). V was clipped by 6 bases and J by 4 bases, with 15 bases between them. The CDR3 contains 14 residues. CDR1 MDHEN and CDR2 SYDVKM come from the germline V gene. The CDR3 loop reads CASSPLGVVTEAFF. The CDR3 region has the DNA TGTGCCAGCAGCCCTTTAGGGGTGGTCACTGAAGCTTTCTTT. The full variable domain, rest sourced from reference TRBV28 and TRBJ1-1, is DVKVTQSSRYLVKRTGEKVFLECVQDMDHENMFWYRQDPGLGLRLIYFSYDVKMKEKGDIPEGYSVSREKKERFSLILESASTNQTSMYLCASSPLGVVTEAFFGQGTRLTVV.

This clonotype was observed a single time. This CDR3 is CASSSGLFYGYTF. In nucleotides, the CDR3 is TGTGCCAGCAGTTCAGGGTTATTCTATGGCTACACCTTC. V usage is TRBV28 and J usage is TRBJ1-2; possibly TRBD1 for D (5 bases). The germline V gene encodes CDR1 MDHEN and CDR2 SYDVKM. The CDR3 consists of 13 residues. V shed 4 bases and J shed 4 bases, with 10 bases lying between them.

The V call is TRBV13, the J call TRBJ2-7, with D tentatively TRBD1 (7 bases). The germline V gene encodes CDR1 PRHDT and CDR2 FYEKMQ (reference sequence). The CDR3 has 15 amino acids. V was cut by 2 bases and J by 3 bases, with 14 bases left in between. For the CDR3, the DNA is TGTGCCAGCAGCTTAATGGGTCAGGGGGGCTACGAGCAGTACTTC. Translating gives CASSLMGQGGYEQYF.

This clonotype was recorded a few times. CDR3 DNA sequence: TGTGCCAGCAGTTTAGCGGCTAGCGGGGGGAACTACAATGAGCAGTTCTTC. This codes for CASSLAASGGNYNEQFF. The chain carries TRBV27 and TRBJ2-1, with 11 bases fitting TRBD2. Trimming cost V 2 bases and J 3 bases; bases outside gene matches: 6. This CDR3 is built from 17 residues. In germline, CDR1 is MNHEY, CDR2 SMNVEV (reference sequence).

There are a few counts of this clonotype. The V gene is TRBV27, the J gene TRBJ2-1; D may be TRBD1 or TRBD2 (6 bases each). The CDR3 is made up of 16 amino acids. CDR1 MNHEY and CDR2 SMNVEV come from the germline V gene (reference sequence). V was cut by 6 bases and J by 3 bases, with 18 bases left in between. CDR3 coding DNA: TGTGCCAGCAGAATATCAGGCGGGACACTCTACAATGAGCAGTTCTTC. The encoded protein is CASRISGGTLYNEQFF.

The chain uses TRBV24-1 and TRBJ1-2; tentative D call: TRBD1 (5 bases). V dropped 3 bases and J dropped 7 bases, with 8 bases sitting between them. The length of the CDR3 is 12 residues. Germline-derived CDR1 and CDR2 are KGHDR and SFDVKD. The CDR3 loop reads CATSDPGFGYTF. CDR3 bases: TGTGCCACCAGTGATCCAGGGTTTGGCTACACCTTC.

In this sample, this clonotype turned up many times. V is TRBV7-2 and J is TRBJ1-6; 7 positions match TRBD1. CDR1 SGHTA and CDR2 FQGNSA come from the germline V gene. This CDR3 has 16 residues. Germline trimming cut 5 bases from V and 6 bases from J; bases unmatched to any gene: 10. The CDR3 DNA is TGTGCCAGCAGCGAAACCCAGGGGGTGGCTAATTCACCCCTCCACTTT. It is translated as CASSETQGVANSPLHF.

This clonotype came up many times. This sequence joins TRBV7-2 and TRBJ1-1, with D possibly being TRBD1 (5 bases). V was pared by 5 bases and J by 4 bases, with 11 bases between. Germline values: CDR1 SGHTA, CDR2 FQGNSA. The CDR3 is 13 amino acids. CDR3 bases: TGTGCCAGCAGCCCCGGGACCGTCACTGAAGCTTTCTTT. Amino acid sequence: CASSPGTVTEAFF.

The J gene is TRBJ2-3, the V gene TRBV4-3; 7 bases agree with TRBD1. Unmatched junction bases numbered 7, after V lost 4 bases and J lost 3 bases. Looked up from germline, CDR1 is LGHNA and CDR2 is YSLEER. The CDR3 length is 15 residues. CDR3 amino acids: CASSREDRSTDTQYF. The CDR3 bases are TGCGCCAGCAGCCGAGAGGACAGGTCGACAGATACGCAGTATTTT.

This clonotype has ten or more counts. The chain employs TRBV28 and TRBJ2-5; D gene ambiguous. The ends were cut back, 3 bases at V and 5 bases at J, with 13 bases in the middle. This CDR3 spans 14 amino acids. Germline values: CDR1 MDHEN, CDR2 SYDVKM. As DNA, the CDR3 is TGTGCCAGCAGTTTGGGCCCAAATAGGGAGACCCAGTACTTC. The encoded protein is CASSLGPNRETQYF.

This clonotype was picked up many times. This rearrangement joins TRBV7-2 to TRBJ2-2; 7 bases line up with TRBD2. Germline CDR1 reads SGHTA; CDR2 reads FQGNSA. Unmatched junction bases numbered 1, after V lost 2 bases and J lost 4 bases. There are 14 residues in the CDR3. CDR3 in DNA: TGTGCCAGCAGCTTACTAGCGGTCACCGGGGAGCTGTTTTTT. Its translation: CASSLLAVTGELFF.

The chain is built from TRBV12-3 or TRBV12-4 and TRBJ1-5; D is ambiguous. Trimming pared 5 bases from V and 7 bases from J, leaving 9 bases between. This CDR3 contains 12 residues. Here the CDR3 reads CASSNRKQPQHF. The CDR3 region has the DNA TGTGCCAGCAGTAACAGAAAGCAGCCCCAGCATTTT.

This clonotype was seen only a few times. J is TRBJ1-5 and V is TRBV18; D gene ambiguous. This CDR3 is 14 amino acids long. Trimming pared 3 bases from V and 3 bases from J, leaving 9 bases between. The germline V gene encodes CDR1 KGHSH and CDR2 LQKENI. The CDR3 nucleotides are TGTGCCAGCTCACCCACGCAGGACAATCAGCCCCAGCATTTT. This gives the protein CASSPTQDNQPQHF. Full variable domain (remainder filled in from reference TRBV18 and TRBJ1-5): NAGVMQNPRHLVRRRGQEARLRCSPMKGHSHVYWYRQLPEEGLKFMVYLQKENIIDESGMPKERFSAEFPKEGPSILRIQQVVRGDSAAYFCASSPTQDNQPQHFGDGTRLSIL.

This clonotype was detected many times. This sequence joins TRBV7-2 and TRBJ2-3; 11 bases line up with TRBD2. V dropped 5 bases and J dropped 3; count of bases not matched to a gene: 7. This CDR3 contains 16 residues. Germline V gene lookup returns CDR1 SGHTA and CDR2 FQGNSA. The DNA of the CDR3 is TGTGCCAGCAGCCCTGGCCTAGCGGGGGGAACAGATACGCAGTATTTT. Its protein product is CASSPGLAGGTDTQYF. Complete variable domain (other parts from reference TRBV7-2 and TRBJ2-3): GAGVSQSPSNKVTEKGKDVELRCDPISGHTALYWYRQSLGQGLEFLIYFQGNSAPDKSGLPSDRFSAERTGGSVSTLTIQRTQQEDSAVYLCASSPGLAGGTDTQYFGPGTRLTVL.

The chain links TRBV6-2 or TRBV6-3 to TRBJ2-1; 12 bases map to TRBD2. CDR1 is MNHEY and CDR2 is SVGEGT in the germline V gene. Germline trimming cut 6 bases from V and 2 bases from J; bases unmatched to any gene: 11. This CDR3 has 18 amino acids. CDR3 sequence: CASRRSLRTSGTYNEQFF. The CDR3 nucleotides are TGTGCCAGCAGACGTAGCTTAAGGACTAGCGGGACCTACAATGAGCAGTTCTTC.

V and J are TRBV12-3 or TRBV12-4 and TRBJ1-1; maybe TRBD1 (5 bases). The CDR3 sequence is 11 residues long. V was shortened by 3 bases and J by 10 bases, with 9 bases between the two germline ends. CDR3 DNA sequence: TGTGCCAGCAGTTTCGGGACGGGAGCTTTCTTT. Protein product: CASSFGTGAFF.

This clonotype was seen a few times. DNA for the CDR3: TGTGCCAGCAGCTTAGCTCGGGATACGCAGTATTTT. As protein: CASSLARDTQYF. The chain joins TRBV7-2 to TRBJ2-3, with no clear D. With 0 bases removed from V and 6 bases from J, the gap between germline ends came to 4 bases. CDR3 length equals 12 residues. Looked up from germline, CDR1 is SGHTA and CDR2 is FQGNSA.

The chain is built from TRBV19 and TRBJ2-2, with 12 bases lining up with TRBD2. Germline values: CDR1 LNHDA, CDR2 SQIVND (reference sequence). V gave up 7 bases and J gave up 2 bases; unmatched junction bases: 14. The CDR3 sequence is 19 residues long. The CDR3, as DNA: TGTGCCAGTACCGAAACCGCCCTAGCGGGAGGGCGCAACACCGGGGAGCTGTTTTTT. Translation gives CASTETALAGGRNTGELFF. Together with reference TRBV19 and TRBJ2-2, the CDR3 gives the full variable domain: DGGITQSPKYLFRKEGQNVTLSCEQNLNHDAMYWYRQDPGQGLRLIYYSQIVNDFQKGDIAEGYSVSREKKESFPLTVTSAQKNPTAFYLCASTETALAGGRNTGELFFGEGSRLTVL.

This clonotype occurred a few times. The CDR3 region is CSVEQGLMNTEAFF. The CDR3 region has the DNA TGCAGCGTTGAGCAGGGTCTCATGAACACTGAAGCTTTCTTT. The J gene is TRBJ1-1, the V gene TRBV29-1; a possible D gene is TRBD1 (5 bases). V lost 3 bases and J lost 0, with 11 bases in between. The CDR3 has 14 amino acids. Germline CDR1 is SQVTM and CDR2 is ANQGSEA.

This clonotype showed up many times. The chain joins TRBV7-2 to TRBJ1-3; D not resolved. V dropped 3 bases and J dropped 8 bases, with 5 bases sitting between them. CDR3 length equals 11 residues. The germline gives CDR1 SGHTA, CDR2 FQGNSA. The CDR3 region has the DNA TGTGCCAGCAGCTTCGCGGACACCATATATTTT. This translates into CASSFADTIYF.

A note on this clonotype: This may be a read error, as it is one base from a much larger clone. The chain recombines TRBV7-6 with TRBJ2-1; D is possibly TRBD1 (6 bases). Germline V gene lookup returns CDR1 SGHVS and CDR2 FNYEAQ. V was pared by 6 bases and J by 0 bases, with 18 bases between. CDR3 length equals 17 residues. The CDR3 sequence: CASSVWVRGSSYNEQFF. The DNA of the CDR3 is TGTGCCAGCAGTGTTTGGGTCAGGGGAAGCTCCTACAATGAGCAGTTCTTC.

The chain uses TRBV7-2 and TRBJ2-3, with D unclear. Germline assignment: CDR1 SGHTA and CDR2 FQGNSA. The CDR3 extends over 13 amino acids. Deletions cut 4 bases from V and 1 base from J, with 6 bases between. In nucleotides, the CDR3 is TGTGCCAGCAGCTCCCTACGCACAGATACGCAGTATTTT. Protein sequence: CASSSLRTDTQYF.

This clonotype showed up many times. The rearrangement joins TRBV28 to TRBJ1-2; 7 bases match TRBD1. CDR1 and CDR2 (germline): MDHEN, SYDVKM. CDR3 length equals 12 residues. Trimming removed 8 bases from V and 3 bases from J; junction bases left unmatched: 3. The CDR3 here is CASSGTDYGYTF. The CDR3 bases are TGTGCCAGCTCCGGGACAGACTATGGCTACACCTTC.

This clonotype has more than one count but fewer than ten. This chain connects TRBV19 to TRBJ2-1; no firm D call. Germline CDR1 reads LNHDA; CDR2 reads SQIVND (reference sequence). Trimming shortened V by 3 bases and J by 6 bases, and 12 bases separated the two germline ends. The CDR3 runs to 14 residues. CDR3 protein: CASSIGPGSNEQFF. As DNA, the CDR3 is TGTGCCAGTAGTATCGGCCCGGGCTCCAATGAGCAGTTCTTC.

In its sample, this clonotype was seen many times. The chain is built from TRBV7-8 and TRBJ1-1, with TRBD1 matching 9 bases. The CDR3 totals 16 residues. V gave up 2 bases and J gave up 3 bases; unmatched junction bases: 7. Germline V CDR1 and CDR2: SGHVS, FQNEAQ. CDR3: CASSLKGGQGYTEAFF. In DNA, the CDR3 is TGTGCCAGCAGCTTAAAGGGGGGACAGGGTTACACTGAAGCTTTCTTT.

This clonotype was counted only a few times. The CDR3 DNA reads TGTGCCAGCCTACCGACAGGGAGATACTACAATGAGCAGTTCTTC. The encoded protein is CASLPTGRYYNEQFF. The rearrangement links TRBV7-8 to TRBJ2-1; 7 bases match TRBD1. The CDR3 runs to 15 residues. With 8 bases clipped from V and 3 bases from J, the junction kept 10 bases outside the gene matches. Per germline, CDR1 SGHVS and CDR2 FQNEAQ.

This clonotype was seen many times. The chain is built from TRBV7-2 and TRBJ2-1, with D possibly TRBD1 on 7 matching bases. Germline V gene sequence: CDR1 SGHTA, CDR2 FQGNSA. Between the trimmed V and J ends, which lost 5 bases and 9 bases, there was a span of 23 bases. This CDR3 comprises 16 residues. Here the CDR3 reads CASSPVGGGASVEQFF. The CDR3 DNA is TGTGCCAGCAGCCCGGTTGGAGGGGGCGCTTCGGTTGAGCAGTTCTTC.

This clonotype was seen a handful of times. The chain has TRBV25-1 and TRBJ2-4; D gene uncertain. Trimming shortened V by 3 bases and J by 5 bases, and 11 bases separated the two germline ends. CDR1 is MGHDK, CDR2 SYGVNS, per germline. The CDR3 totals 14 residues. This chain's CDR3 is CASSDPLWENIQYF. The CDR3 coding sequence is TGTGCCAGCAGTGACCCCTTATGGGAAAACATTCAGTACTTC. The variable domain in full, with the rest retrieved from reference TRBV25-1 and TRBJ2-4, is EADIYQTPRYLVIGTGKKITLECSQTMGHDKMYWYQQDPGMELHLIHYSYGVNSTEKGDLSSESTVSRIRTEHFPLTLESARPSHTSQYLCASSDPLWENIQYFGAGTRLSVL.